What follows describes a single T cell receptor (beta chain). Measured with immunoSEQ multiplex PCR; TCRdb has only the in-frame clones, and not every one. The repertoire includes 350,000 to 500,000 clones, 70% to 90% of them detected once, and about 1.4% sits in the top ten. A case of COVID-19 had been met by exposed participants within 2 weeks before study entry. This sample was included in a study of blood T cell repertoires in COVID-19. V shed 6 bases and J shed 2 bases, with 18 bases lying between them. Germline V gene data show CDR1 as SGHVS and CDR2 as FQNEAQ. This CDR3 spans 16 amino acids. The sequence came from a young woman who had been exposed to COVID-19. The sample consisted of PBMCs or T cells enriched from blood (not recorded which). The chain recombines TRBV7-8 with TRBJ2-3, with D possibly TRBD2 on 6 matching bases. The CDR3 nucleotides read TGTGCCAGCAGTCCGGGACTGGTTGCCCCCACAGATACGCAGTATTTT. Protein: CASSPGLVAPTDTQYF.